This T cell receptor beta chain stems from a study of shared clonotypes between healthy human individuals. Study observations and caveats: Estimated richness values were generally larger in naive subsets than in memory subsets. A small donor pool kept down the genetic and exposure-history diversity that was represented.

Memory CD4+ cells were the fraction left after CD45RA+ naive selection. As to this clone: What it recognizes is unknown.

The assay ran at deep level. Using immunoSEQ multiplex PCR, the repertoire was profiled, and TCRdb retains in-frame clones only, with some absent. There are approximately 1,500,000 clones in the sample; roughly 95% occur only once, and 1% to 1.5% lies in the top ten. V was shortened by 5 bases and J by 1 base, with 14 bases between the two germline ends. The germline V gene encodes CDR1 SGHTA and CDR2 FQGNSA. There are 15 residues in the CDR3. Sequencing was performed on naive CD4+ T cells sorted from blood. The subset is: CD45RA+ positively selected. This sequence joins TRBV7-2 and TRBJ2-5; D might be TRBD1 (6 bases). The TCR comes from a man aged 25-45 years in good health. CDR3: CASSHGTLIQETQYF. The CDR3 DNA sequence: TGTGCCAGCAGCCACGGGACACTAATCCAAGAGACCCAGTACTTC.